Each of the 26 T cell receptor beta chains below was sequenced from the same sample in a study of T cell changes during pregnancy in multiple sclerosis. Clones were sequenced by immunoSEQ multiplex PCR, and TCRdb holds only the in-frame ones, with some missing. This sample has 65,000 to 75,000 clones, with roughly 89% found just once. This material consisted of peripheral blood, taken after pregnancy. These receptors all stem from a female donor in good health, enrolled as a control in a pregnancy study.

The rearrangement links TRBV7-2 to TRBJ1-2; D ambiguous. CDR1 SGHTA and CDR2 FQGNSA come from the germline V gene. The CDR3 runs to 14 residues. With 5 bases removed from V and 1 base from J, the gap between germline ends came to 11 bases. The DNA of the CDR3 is TGTGCCAGCAGCCCCGGGGTTATTAACTATGGCTACACCTTC. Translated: CASSPGVINYGYTF.

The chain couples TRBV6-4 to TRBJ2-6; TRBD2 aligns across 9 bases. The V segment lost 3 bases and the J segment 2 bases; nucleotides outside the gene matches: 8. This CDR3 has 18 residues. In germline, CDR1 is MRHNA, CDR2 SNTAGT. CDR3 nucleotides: TGTGCCAGCAGTGAAGATAGCGGGGGACCCACTGGGGCCAACGTCCTGACTTTC. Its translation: CASSEDSGGPTGANVLTF.

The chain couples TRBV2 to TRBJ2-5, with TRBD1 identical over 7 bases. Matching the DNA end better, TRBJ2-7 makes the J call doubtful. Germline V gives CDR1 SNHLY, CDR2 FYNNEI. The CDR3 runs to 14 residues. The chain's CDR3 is CASSDQGEAYEQYF. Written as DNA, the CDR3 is TGTGCCAGCAGTGATCAGGGGGAAGCCTACGAGCAGTACTTC.

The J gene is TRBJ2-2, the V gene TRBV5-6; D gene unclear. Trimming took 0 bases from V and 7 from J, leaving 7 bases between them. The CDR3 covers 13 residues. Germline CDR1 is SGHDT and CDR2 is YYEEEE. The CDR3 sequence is CASSLETGGELFF. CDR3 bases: TGTGCCAGCAGCTTGGAAACCGGCGGGGAGCTGTTTTTT.

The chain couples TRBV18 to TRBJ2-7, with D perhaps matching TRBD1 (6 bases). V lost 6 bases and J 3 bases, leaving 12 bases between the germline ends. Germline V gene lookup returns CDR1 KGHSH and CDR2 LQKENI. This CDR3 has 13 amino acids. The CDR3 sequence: CASSLTDSYEQYF. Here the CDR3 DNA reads TGTGCCAGCTCTTTAACGGACAGCTACGAGCAGTACTTC.

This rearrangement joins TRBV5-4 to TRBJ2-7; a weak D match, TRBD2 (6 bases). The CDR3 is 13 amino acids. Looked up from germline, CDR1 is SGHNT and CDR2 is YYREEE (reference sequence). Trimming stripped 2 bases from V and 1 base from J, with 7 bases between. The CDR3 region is CASSFGRSYEQYF. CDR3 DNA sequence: TGTGCCAGCAGCTTCGGGAGATCCTACGAGCAGTACTTC.

Written as DNA, the CDR3 is TGTGCCAGCAGCTTAGAACCTAGTTACGGCAATGAGCAGTTCTTC. It encodes CASSLEPSYGNEQFF. The rearrangement links TRBV7-2 to TRBJ2-1; D remains ambiguous. In germline, CDR1 is SGHTA, CDR2 FQGNSA. V was cut by 1 base and J by 6 bases, with 13 bases left in between. The CDR3 spans 15 residues.

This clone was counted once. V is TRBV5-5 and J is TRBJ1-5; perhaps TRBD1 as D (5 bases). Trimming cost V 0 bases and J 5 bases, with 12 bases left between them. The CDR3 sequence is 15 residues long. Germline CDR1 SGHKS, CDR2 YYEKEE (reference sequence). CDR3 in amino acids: CASSLVGIGDQPQHF. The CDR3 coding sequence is TGTGCCAGCAGCTTGGTGGGGATAGGGGATCAGCCCCAGCATTTT. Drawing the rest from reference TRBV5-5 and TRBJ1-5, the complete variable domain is DAGVTQSPTHLIKTRGQQVTLRCSPISGHKSVSWYQQVLGQGPQFIFQYYEKEERGRGNFPDRFSARQFPNYSSELNVNALLLGDSALYLCASSLVGIGDQPQHFGDGTRLSIL.

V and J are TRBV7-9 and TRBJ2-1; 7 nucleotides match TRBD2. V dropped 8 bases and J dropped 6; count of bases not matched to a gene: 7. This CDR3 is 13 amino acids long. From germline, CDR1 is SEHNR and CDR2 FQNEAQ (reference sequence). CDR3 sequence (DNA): TGTGCCAGCCTGATGGGAGGGGCCAATGAGCAGTTCTTC. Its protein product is CASLMGGANEQFF.

CDR3 DNA: TGTGCCAGCAGTTCACACAGGGCGAACTATGGCTACACCTTC. It codes for CASSSHRANYGYTF. The gene calls are TRBV28 and TRBJ1-2; D perhaps matches TRBD1 (6 bases). V was trimmed by 4 bases and J by 2 bases, leaving 11 bases between them. From germline, CDR1 is MDHEN and CDR2 SYDVKM. This CDR3 region has 14 residues.

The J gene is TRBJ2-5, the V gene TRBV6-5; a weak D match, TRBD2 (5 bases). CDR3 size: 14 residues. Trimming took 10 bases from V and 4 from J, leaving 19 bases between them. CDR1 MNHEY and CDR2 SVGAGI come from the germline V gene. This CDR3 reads CATGVEGRLETQYF. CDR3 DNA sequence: TGTGCCACCGGTGTAGAGGGCCGGTTAGAGACCCAGTACTTC.

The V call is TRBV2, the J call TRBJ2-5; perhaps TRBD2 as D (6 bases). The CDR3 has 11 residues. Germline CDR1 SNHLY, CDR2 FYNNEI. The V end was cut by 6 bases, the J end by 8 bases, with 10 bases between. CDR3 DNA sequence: TGTGCCAGCAGAGGGGACTTTACCCAGTACTTC. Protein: CASRGDFTQYF.

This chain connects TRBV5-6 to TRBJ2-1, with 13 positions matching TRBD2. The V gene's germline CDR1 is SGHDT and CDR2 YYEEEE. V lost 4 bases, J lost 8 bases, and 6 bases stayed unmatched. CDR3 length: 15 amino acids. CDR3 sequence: CASSEVTSGRHEQFF. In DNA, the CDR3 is TGTGCCAGCAGCGAGGTGACTAGCGGGAGGCATGAGCAGTTCTTC.

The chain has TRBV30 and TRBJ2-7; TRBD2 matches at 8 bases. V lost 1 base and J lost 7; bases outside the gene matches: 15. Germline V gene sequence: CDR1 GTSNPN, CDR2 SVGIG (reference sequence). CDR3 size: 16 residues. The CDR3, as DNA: TGTGCCTGGAGTGAAAGCCCCGGGGGGGGATTGGGGGAGCAGTACTTC. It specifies CAWSESPGGGLGEQYF.

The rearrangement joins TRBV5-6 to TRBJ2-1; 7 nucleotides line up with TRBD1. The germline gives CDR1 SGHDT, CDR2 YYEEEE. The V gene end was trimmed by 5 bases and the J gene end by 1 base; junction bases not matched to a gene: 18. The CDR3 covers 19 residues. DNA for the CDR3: TGTGCCAGCAGTTTACATCCCGGGACAGCAGTTTCTTCCTACAATGAGCAGTTCTTC. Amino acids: CASSLHPGTAVSSYNEQFF.

The CDR3 region has the DNA TGTGCCAGCAGCTTATCTTCGAGGACAGGGGAAAAGCAGTACTTC. As protein: CASSLSSRTGEKQYF. The gene calls are TRBV11-3 and TRBJ2-7; 9 bases align to TRBD1. J gave up 8 bases and V 2 bases, and 10 bases lay outside the gene matches. Germline V CDR1 and CDR2: SGHNT, YENEEA. This CDR3 contains 15 residues.

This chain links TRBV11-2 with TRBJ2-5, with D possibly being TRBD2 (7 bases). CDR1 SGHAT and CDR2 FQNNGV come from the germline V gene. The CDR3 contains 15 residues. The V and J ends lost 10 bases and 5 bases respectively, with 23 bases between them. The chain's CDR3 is CAIPLGGAGWETQYF. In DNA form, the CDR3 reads TGTGCCATCCCACTAGGGGGGGCGGGATGGGAGACCCAGTACTTC.

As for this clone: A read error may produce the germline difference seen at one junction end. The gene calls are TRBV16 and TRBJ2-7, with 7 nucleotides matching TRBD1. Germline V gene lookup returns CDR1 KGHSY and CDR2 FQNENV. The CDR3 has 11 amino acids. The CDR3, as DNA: TGTGCCAGCAGCCAATCCGGACAGGTTAGCTTC. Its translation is CASSQSGQVSF.

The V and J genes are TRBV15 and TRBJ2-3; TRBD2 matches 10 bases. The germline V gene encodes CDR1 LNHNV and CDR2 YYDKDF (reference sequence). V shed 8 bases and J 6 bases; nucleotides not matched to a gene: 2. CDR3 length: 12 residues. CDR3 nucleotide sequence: TGTGCCACCGGGGGACTAGCGGATACGCAGTATTTT. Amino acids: CATGGLADTQYF.

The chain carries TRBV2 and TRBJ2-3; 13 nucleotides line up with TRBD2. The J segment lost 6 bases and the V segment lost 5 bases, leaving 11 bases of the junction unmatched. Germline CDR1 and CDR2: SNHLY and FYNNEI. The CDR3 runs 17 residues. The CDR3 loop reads CASSKGTSGEVSDTQYF. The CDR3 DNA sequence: TGTGCCAGCAGTAAGGGGACTAGCGGGGAAGTTTCGGATACGCAGTATTTT. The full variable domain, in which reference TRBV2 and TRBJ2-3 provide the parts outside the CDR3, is EPEVTQTPSHQVTQMGQEVILRCVPISNHLYFYWYRQILGQKVEFLVSFYNNEISEKSEIFDDQFSVERPDGSNFTLKIRSTKLEDSAMYFCASSKGTSGEVSDTQYFGPGTRLTVL.

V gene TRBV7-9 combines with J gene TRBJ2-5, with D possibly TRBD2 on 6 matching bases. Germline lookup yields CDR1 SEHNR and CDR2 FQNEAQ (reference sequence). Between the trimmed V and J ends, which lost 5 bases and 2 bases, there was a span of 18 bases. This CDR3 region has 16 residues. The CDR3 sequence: CASSPNFLGGQETQYF. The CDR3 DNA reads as TGTGCCAGCAGCCCAAATTTCCTGGGGGGTCAAGAGACCCAGTACTTC. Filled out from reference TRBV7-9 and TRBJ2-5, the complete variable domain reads DTGVSQNPRHKITKRGQNVTFRCDPISEHNRLYWYRQTLGQGPEFLTYFQNEAQLEKSRLLSDRFSAERPKGSFSTLEIQRTEQGDSAMYLCASSPNFLGGQETQYFGPGTRLLVL.

The DNA of the CDR3 is TGTGCCAGCAATATGACAGGGGACAATCAGCCCCAGCATTTT. This encodes CASNMTGDNQPQHF. The chain couples TRBV6-4 to TRBJ1-5, with TRBD1 matching over 8 bases. V lost 7 bases to trimming and J lost 3 bases; unmatched junction nucleotides: 5. Looked up from germline, CDR1 is MRHNA and CDR2 is SNTAGT. The CDR3 has 14 amino acids.

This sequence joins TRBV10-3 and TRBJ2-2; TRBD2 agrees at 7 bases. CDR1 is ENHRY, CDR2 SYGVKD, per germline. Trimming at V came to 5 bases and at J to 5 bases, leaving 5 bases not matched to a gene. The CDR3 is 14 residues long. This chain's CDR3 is CAISIPGGTGELFF. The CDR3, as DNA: TGTGCCATCAGTATCCCCGGGGGGACCGGGGAGCTGTTTTTT.

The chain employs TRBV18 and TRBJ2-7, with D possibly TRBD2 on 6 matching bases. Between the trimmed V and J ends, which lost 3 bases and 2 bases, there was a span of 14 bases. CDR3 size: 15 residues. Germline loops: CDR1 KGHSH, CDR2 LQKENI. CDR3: CASSPSGTDAYEQYF. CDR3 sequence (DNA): TGTGCCAGCTCACCCTCCGGGACTGACGCCTACGAGCAGTACTTC.

CDR3 coding DNA: TGTGCCAGCAGCGCGAATTCGGGTGCACTTGGAAAACTGTTTTTT. Its protein is CASSANSGALGKLFF. The chain carries TRBV7-9 and TRBJ1-4, with D unclear. Trimming stripped 5 bases from V and 10 bases from J, with 20 bases between. Germline values: CDR1 SEHNR, CDR2 FQNEAQ (reference sequence). The CDR3 has 15 residues.

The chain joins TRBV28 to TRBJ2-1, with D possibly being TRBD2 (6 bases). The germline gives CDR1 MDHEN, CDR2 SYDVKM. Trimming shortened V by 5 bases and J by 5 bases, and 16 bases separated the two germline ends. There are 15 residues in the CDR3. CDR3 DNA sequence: TGTGCCAGCAGTCGGGGAGGAGGGTCCCACAATGAGCAGTTCTTC. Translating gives CASSRGGGSHNEQFF.